This paragraph reports one TCR beta chain. Per the original data handling: Nucleated cell number was recorded as an estimate derived from reference gene primer amplification. Method: immunoSEQ multiplex PCR; TCRdb's copy keeps in-frame clones and lacks some. V, J and clone size were drawn from that table, and D and trimming were deduced from the DNA. Of more than 150,000 clones in the sample, more than 70% are singletons; the top ten hold approximately 3%. The data belong to a study of blood T cell repertoires in COVID-19. As for the study in general: The cDNA or gDNA used as material had been derived from T cells, B-cell-depleted T cells, or PBMCs.

Unmatched junction bases numbered 7, after V lost 5 bases and J lost 7 bases. Germline CDR1 and CDR2: SGHVS and FQNEAQ. CDR3 length: 15 amino acids. Material for sequencing was peripheral blood. The chain couples TRBV7-8 to TRBJ1-6; 8 nucleotides line up with TRBD1. The clonotype was recovered from a man aged 60-69 years with acute or convalescent COVID-19. This CDR3 reads CASSRGTGENSPLHF. CDR3 sequence (DNA): TGTGCCAGCAGCCGTGGGACAGGAGAAAATTCACCCCTCCACTTT.